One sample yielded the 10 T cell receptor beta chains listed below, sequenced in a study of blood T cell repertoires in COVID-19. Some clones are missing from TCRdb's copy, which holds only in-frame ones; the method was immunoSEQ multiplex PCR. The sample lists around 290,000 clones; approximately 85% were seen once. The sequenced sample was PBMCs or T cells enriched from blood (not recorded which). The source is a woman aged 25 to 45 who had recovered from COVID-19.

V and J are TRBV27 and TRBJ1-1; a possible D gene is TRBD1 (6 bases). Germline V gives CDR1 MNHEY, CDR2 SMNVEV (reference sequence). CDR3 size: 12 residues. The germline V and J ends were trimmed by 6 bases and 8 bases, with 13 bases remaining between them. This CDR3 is CASSYYRGEAFF. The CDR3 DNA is TGTGCCAGCAGCTACTATAGGGGGGAAGCTTTCTTT.

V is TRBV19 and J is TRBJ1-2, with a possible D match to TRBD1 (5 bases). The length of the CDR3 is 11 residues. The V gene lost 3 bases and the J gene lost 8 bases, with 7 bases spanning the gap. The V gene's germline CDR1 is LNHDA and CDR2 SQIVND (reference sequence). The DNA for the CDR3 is TGTGCCAGTAGTATGTACAGGGGCTACACCTTC. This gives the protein CASSMYRGYTF.

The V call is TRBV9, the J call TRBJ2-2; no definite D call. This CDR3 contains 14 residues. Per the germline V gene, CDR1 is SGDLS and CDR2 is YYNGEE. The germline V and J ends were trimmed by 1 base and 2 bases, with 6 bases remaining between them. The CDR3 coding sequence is TGTGCCAGCAGCGTACTTCCTAACACCGGGGAGCTGTTTTTT. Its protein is CASSVLPNTGELFF. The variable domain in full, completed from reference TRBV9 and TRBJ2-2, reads DSGVTQTPKHLITATGQRVTLRCSPRSGDLSVYWYQQSLDQGLQFLIQYYNGEERAKGNILERFSAQQFPDLHSELNLSSLELGDSALYFCASSVLPNTGELFFGEGSRLTVL.

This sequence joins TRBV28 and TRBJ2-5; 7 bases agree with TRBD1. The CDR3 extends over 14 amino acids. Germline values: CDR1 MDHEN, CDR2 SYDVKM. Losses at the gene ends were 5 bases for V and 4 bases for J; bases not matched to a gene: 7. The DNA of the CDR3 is TGTGCCAGCAGTATTACAGGGGTGGGAGAGACCCAGTACTTC. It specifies CASSITGVGETQYF.

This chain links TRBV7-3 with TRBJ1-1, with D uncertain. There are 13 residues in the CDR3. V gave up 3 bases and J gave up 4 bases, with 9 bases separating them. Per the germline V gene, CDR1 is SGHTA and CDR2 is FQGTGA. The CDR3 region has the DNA TGTGCCAGCAGCTTGGAGCTATCCACTGAAGCTTTCTTT. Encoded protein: CASSLELSTEAFF. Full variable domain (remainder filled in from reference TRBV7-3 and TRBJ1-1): GAGVSQTPSNKVTEKGKYVELRCDPISGHTALYWYRQSLGQGPEFLIYFQGTGAADDSGLPNDRFFAVRPEGSVSTLKIQRTERGDSAVYLCASSLELSTEAFFGQGTRLTVV.

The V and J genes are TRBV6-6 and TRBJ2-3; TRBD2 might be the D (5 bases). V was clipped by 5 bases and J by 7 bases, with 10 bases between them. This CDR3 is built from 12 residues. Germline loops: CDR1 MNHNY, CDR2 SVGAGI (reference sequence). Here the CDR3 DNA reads TGTGCCAGCAGTGATACGGGGAATACGCAGTATTTT. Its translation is CASSDTGNTQYF.

CDR3 amino acids: CASSPGTLAGARETQYF. The CDR3 coding sequence is TGTGCCAGCAGCCCGGGTACACTAGCGGGGGCCAGAGAGACCCAGTACTTC. The genes are TRBV7-2 and TRBJ2-5, with 11 bases matching TRBD2. Per the germline V gene, CDR1 is SGHTA and CDR2 is FQGNSA. The CDR3 contains 17 residues. V trimming: 5 bases; J trimming: 4 bases; junction bases outside the gene matches: 12.

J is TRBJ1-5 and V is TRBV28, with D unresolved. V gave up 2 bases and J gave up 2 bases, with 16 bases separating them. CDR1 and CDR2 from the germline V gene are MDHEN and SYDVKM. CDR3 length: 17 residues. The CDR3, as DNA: TGTGCCAGCAGTTTAGGTCCCCACGGGTTAGGCAATCAGCCCCAGCATTTT. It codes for CASSLGPHGLGNQPQHF.

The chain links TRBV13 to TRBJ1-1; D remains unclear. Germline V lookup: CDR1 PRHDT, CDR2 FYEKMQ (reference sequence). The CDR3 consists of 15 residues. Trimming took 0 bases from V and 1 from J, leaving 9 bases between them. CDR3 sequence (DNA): TGTGCCAGCAGCTTAGGCCTGGCAAAGAACACTGAAGCTTTCTTT. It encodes CASSLGLAKNTEAFF.

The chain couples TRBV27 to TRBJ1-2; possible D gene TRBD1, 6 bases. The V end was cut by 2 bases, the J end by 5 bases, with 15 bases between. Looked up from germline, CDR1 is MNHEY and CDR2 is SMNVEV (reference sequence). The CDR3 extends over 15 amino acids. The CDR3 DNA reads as TGTGCCAGCAGTTTAGAACCGGGACACATTTATGGCTACACCTTC. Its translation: CASSLEPGHIYGYTF.